This paragraph covers one T cell receptor (beta chain) sequence. In TCRdb, the 5' RACE reads were re-called with MiXCR into one record per CDR3 protein. The repertoire consists of about 430,000 distinct CDR3 sequences, with around 20% occurring once and the leading ten covering less than 15%. This entry comes from a study of identical twins. This CDR3 has 14 amino acids. CDR1 and CDR2 from the germline V gene are MNHNS and SASEGT. Trimming took 8 bases from V and 6 from J; bases not matched to a gene: 5. This TCR derives from a middle-aged man in good health. This chain joins TRBV6-1 and TRBJ2-1; TRBD2 agrees at 12 bases. Specimen: naive T cells sorted from blood. The CDR3 region is CASSRLAGVNEQFF. The CDR3 region has the DNA TGTGCCAGCTCTCGACTAGCGGGAGTCAATGAGCAGTTCTTC.